This T cell receptor (beta chain) was sequenced for a study of control samples from healthy donors and cancer patients. This CDR3 spans 14 amino acids. Germline assignment: CDR1 SNHLY and CDR2 FYNNEI. V gave up 4 bases and J gave up 8 bases, with 14 bases separating them. TCRdb's table, derived via immunoSEQ multiplex PCR, lists solely in-frame clones and lacks some. The profile shows 69,000 or so clones, around 93% of them singletons. The chain links TRBV2 to TRBJ2-2, with D possibly being TRBD1 or TRBD2 (5 bases each). Material: blood. The sequence came from a woman between 25 and 40 years old in good health. CDR3 sequence (DNA): TGTGCCAGCAGTGGGGGACGGCCAACGGGGGAGCTGTTTTTT. This encodes CASSGGRPTGELFF.